The table lists the clone carrying this TCR beta chain with many counts. TCRdb reprocessed the 5' RACE reads with MiXCR, giving one entry per CDR3 protein. The sample consists of about 220,000 distinct CDR3 sequences, about 6.7% of them appearing once. This sample is drawn from a study of identical twins. V was clipped by 5 bases and J by 5 bases; unmatched bases: 9. Germline loops: CDR1 PRHDT, CDR2 FYEKMQ (reference sequence). The CDR3 covers 16 residues. This same sample was also taken into another study, of T cells expressing NK-cell markers.

This chain connects TRBV13 to TRBJ2-2; 9 bases are shared with TRBD1. Sample: CD8+ T cells sorted from blood. The clonotype originates from a woman younger than 35 in good health. CDR3: CASSGPGQGYTGELFF. For the CDR3, the DNA is TGTGCCAGCAGCGGACCGGGACAGGGATATACCGGGGAGCTGTTTTTT.